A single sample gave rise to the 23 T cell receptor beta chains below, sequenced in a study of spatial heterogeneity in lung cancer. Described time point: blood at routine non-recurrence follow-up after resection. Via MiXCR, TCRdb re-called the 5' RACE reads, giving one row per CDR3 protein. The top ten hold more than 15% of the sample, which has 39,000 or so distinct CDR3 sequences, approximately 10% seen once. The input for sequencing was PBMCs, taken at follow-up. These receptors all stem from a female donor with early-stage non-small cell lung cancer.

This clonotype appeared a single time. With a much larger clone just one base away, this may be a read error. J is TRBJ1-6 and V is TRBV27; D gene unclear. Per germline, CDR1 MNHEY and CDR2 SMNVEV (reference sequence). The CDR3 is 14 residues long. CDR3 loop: CASSLEPTYSPPHF. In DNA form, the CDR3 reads TGTGCCAGCAGTTTGGAGCCCACCTATTCACCCCCCCACTTT.

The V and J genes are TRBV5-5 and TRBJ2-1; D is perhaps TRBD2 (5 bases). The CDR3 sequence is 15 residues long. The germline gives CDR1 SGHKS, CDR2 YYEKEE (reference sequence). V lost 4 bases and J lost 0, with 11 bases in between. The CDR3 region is CASSPDWSSYNEQFF. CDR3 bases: TGTGCCAGCAGCCCGGACTGGAGCTCCTACAATGAGCAGTTCTTC.

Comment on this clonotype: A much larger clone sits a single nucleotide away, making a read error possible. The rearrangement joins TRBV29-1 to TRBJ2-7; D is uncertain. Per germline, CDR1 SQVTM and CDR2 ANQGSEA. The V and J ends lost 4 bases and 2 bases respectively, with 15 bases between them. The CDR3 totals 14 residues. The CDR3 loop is CSVVAPIGPYEQYF. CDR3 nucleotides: TGCAGCGTTGTGGCGCCGATAGGCCCCTACGAGCAGTACTTC.

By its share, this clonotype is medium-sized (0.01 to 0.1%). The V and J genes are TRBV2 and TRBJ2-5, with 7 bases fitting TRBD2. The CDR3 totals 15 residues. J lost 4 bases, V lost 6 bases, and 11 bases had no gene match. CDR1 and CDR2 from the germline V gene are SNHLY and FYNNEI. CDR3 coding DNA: TGTGCCAGCAGAAGGGAGGGACTATTATCAGAGACCCAGTACTTC. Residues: CASRREGLLSETQYF. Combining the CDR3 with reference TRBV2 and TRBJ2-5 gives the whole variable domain EPEVTQTPSHQVTQMGQEVILRCVPISNHLYFYWYRQILGQKVEFLVSFYNNEISEKSEIFDDQFSVERPDGSNFTLKIRSTKLEDSAMYFCASRREGLLSETQYFGPGTRLLVL.

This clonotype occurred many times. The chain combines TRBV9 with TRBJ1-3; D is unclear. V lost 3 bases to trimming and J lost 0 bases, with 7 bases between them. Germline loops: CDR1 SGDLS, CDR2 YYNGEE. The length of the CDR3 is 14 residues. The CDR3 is CASSDGGSGNTIYF. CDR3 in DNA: TGTGCCAGCAGCGACGGAGGCTCTGGAAACACCATATATTTT.

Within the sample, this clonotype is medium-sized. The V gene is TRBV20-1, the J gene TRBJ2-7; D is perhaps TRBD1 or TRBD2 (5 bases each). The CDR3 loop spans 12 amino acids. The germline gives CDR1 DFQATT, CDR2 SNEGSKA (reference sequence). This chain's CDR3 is CTAREGPYEQYF. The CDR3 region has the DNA TGCACCGCCCGAGAGGGACCCTACGAGCAGTACTTC.

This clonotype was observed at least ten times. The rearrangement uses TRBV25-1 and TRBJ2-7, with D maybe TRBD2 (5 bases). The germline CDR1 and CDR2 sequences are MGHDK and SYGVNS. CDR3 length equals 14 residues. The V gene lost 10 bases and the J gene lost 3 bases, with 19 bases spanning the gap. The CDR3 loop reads CATHAPVRVYEQYF. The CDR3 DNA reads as TGTGCCACCCATGCCCCGGTGAGGGTCTACGAGCAGTACTTC.

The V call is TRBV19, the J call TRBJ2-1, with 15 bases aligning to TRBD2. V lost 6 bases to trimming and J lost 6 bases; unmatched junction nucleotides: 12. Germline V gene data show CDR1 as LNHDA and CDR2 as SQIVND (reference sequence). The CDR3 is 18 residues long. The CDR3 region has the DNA TGTGCCAGTAGCCCGGGACTAGCGGGGGGTCCGAATCTCAATGAGCAGTTCTTC. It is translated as CASSPGLAGGPNLNEQFF.

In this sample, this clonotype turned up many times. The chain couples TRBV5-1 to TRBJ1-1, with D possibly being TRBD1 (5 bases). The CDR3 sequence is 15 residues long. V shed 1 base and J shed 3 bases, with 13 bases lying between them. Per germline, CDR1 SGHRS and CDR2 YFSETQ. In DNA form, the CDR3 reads TGCGCCAGCAGCTTGTCAGGGTCGGTGGACACTGAAGCTTTCTTT. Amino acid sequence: CASSLSGSVDTEAFF.

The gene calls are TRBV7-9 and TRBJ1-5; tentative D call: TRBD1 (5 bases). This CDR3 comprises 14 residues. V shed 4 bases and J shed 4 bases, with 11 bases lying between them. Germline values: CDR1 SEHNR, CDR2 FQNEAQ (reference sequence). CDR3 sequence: CASSSGPLNQPQHF. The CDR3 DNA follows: TGTGCCAGCAGCTCGGGGCCCCTTAATCAGCCCCAGCATTTT.

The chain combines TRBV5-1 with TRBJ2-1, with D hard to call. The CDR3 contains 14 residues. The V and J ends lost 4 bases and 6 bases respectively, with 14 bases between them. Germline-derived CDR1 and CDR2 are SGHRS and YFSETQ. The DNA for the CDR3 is TGCGCCAGCAGCCGCGCCGTCTCACCCAATGAGCAGTTCTTC. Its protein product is CASSRAVSPNEQFF.

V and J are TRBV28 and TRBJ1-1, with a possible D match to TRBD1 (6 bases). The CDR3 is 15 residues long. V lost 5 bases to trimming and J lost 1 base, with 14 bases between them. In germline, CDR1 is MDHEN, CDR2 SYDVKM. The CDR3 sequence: CASSRVGRGNTEAFF. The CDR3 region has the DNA TGTGCCAGCAGTAGGGTGGGCAGGGGGAACACTGAAGCTTTCTTT.

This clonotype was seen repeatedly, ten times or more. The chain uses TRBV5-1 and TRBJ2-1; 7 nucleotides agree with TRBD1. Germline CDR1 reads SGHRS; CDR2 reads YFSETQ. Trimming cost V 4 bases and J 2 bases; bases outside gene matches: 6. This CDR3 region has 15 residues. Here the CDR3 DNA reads TGCGCCAGCAGCGCCCTAGGGGGCCCCTACAATGAGCAGTTCTTC. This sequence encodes CASSALGGPYNEQFF.

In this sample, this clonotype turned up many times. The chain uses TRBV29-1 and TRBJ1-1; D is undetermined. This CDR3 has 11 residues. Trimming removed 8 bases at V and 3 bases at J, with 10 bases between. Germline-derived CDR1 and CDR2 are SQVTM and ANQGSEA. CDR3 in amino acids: CSIRRDTEAFF. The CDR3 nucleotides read TGCAGCATCCGGCGGGACACTGAAGCTTTCTTT.

The CDR3 here is CASTPGSSSGVLTF. The CDR3 DNA is TGTGCCAGCACGCCGGGCTCATCTTCGGGCGTCCTGACTTTC. The rearrangement links TRBV6-6 to TRBJ2-6, with D unclear. In germline, CDR1 is MNHNY, CDR2 SVGAGI (reference sequence). The germline V and J ends were trimmed by 7 bases and 12 bases, with 19 bases remaining between them. The CDR3 loop spans 14 amino acids.

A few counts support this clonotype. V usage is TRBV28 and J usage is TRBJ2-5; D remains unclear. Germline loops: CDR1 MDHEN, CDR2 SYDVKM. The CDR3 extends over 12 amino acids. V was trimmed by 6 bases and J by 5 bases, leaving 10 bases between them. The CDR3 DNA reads TGTGCCAGCAGATCCGACGGGGAGACCCAGTACTTC. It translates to CASRSDGETQYF.

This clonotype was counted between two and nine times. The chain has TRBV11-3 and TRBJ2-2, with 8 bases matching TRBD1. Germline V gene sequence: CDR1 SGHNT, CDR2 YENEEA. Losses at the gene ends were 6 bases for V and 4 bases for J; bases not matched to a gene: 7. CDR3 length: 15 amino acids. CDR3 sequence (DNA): TGTGCCAGCAGTCCAGGGGGCGCGAGCACCGGGGAGCTGTTTTTT. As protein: CASSPGGASTGELFF.

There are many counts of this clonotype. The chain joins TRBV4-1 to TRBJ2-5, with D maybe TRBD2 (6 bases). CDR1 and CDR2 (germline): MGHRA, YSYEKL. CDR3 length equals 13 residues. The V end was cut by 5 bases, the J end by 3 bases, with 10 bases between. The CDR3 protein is CASSWDSEETQYF. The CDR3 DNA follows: TGCGCCAGCAGCTGGGACTCCGAAGAGACCCAGTACTTC.

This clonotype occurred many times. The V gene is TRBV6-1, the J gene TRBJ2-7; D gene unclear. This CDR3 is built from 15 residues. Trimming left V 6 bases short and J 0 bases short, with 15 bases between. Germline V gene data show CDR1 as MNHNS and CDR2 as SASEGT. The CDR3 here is CASRVDHVSSYEQYF. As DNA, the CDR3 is TGTGCCAGCAGGGTCGACCATGTGAGCTCCTACGAGCAGTACTTC.

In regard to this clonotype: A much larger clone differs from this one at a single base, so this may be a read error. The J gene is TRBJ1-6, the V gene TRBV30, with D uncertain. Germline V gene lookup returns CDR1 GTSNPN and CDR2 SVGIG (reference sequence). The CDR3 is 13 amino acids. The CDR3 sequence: CARKGSYNSPPHF. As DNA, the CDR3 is TGTGCCCGCAAGGGCTCCTATAATTCACCCCCCCACTTT.

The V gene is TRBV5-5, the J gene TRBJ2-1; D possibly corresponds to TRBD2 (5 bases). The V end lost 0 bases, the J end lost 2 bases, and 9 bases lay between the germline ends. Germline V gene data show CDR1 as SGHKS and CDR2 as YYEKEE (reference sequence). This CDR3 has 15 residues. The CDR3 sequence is CASSLGASPYNEQFF. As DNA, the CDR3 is TGTGCCAGCAGCTTGGGGGCTAGCCCCTACAATGAGCAGTTCTTC.

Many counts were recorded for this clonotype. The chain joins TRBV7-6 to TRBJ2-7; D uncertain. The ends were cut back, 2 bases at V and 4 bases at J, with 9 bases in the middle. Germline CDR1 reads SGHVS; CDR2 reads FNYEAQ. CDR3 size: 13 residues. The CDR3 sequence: CASSLSNSYEQYF. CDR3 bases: TGTGCCAGCAGCTTAAGTAATAGTTACGAGCAGTACTTC.

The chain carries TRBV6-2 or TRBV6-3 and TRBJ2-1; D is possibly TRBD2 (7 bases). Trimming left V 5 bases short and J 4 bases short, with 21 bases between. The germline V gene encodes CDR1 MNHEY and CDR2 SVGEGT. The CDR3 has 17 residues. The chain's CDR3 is CASSLLGGGASYNEQFF. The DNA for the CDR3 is TGTGCCAGCAGTCTCCTTGGAGGGGGGGCTTCATACAATGAGCAGTTCTTC.